The entry that follows covers one T cell receptor (beta chain) sequence. At the DNA level, this CDR3 is encoded by other sequences in the same sample as well. This sample is drawn from a study of shared clonotypes between healthy human individuals. V dropped 4 bases and J dropped 2 bases, with 8 bases sitting between them. Germline-derived CDR1 and CDR2 are SGHRS and YFSETQ. This CDR3 is built from 13 residues. TCRdb's copy holds only in-frame clones and misses some; the assay was immunoSEQ multiplex PCR. The sample contains roughly 2 million clones, under 97% of which appear only once. The receptor was isolated from a man aged 18-30 years in good health. This sequence joins TRBV5-1 and TRBJ2-3; maybe TRBD1 (6 bases). Sequenced: naive CD4+ T cells sorted from blood. Subset in this sample: CD45RA+ positively selected. The CDR3 protein is CASSLGHTDTQYF. The CDR3, as DNA: TGCGCCAGCAGCCTGGGACACACAGATACGCAGTATTTT.